This paragraph covers one T cell receptor (beta chain) sequence. Sequencing was performed with immunoSEQ multiplex PCR; in TCRdb, only in-frame clones are kept and a portion is missing. The sample contains approximately 90,000 clones, about nine tenths of which appear only once. V shed 2 bases and J 5 bases; nucleotides not matched to a gene: 7. Germline values: CDR1 SGHAT, CDR2 FQNNGV. The CDR3 spans 15 residues. This specimen comes from a study of control samples from healthy donors and cancer patients. The sequence came from a man younger than 45 in good health. The chain carries TRBV11-2 and TRBJ2-3; TRBD2 matches 7 bases. Sequencing input: blood. CDR3 DNA: TGTGCCAGCAGCTTATCGGCGGGGGTACAAGATACGCAGTATTTT. It codes for CASSLSAGVQDTQYF. The complete variable domain, with remaining parts taken from reference TRBV11-2 and TRBJ2-3, reads EAGVAQSPRYKIIEKRQSVAFWCNPISGHATLYWYQQILGQGPKLLIQFQNNGVVDDSQLPKDRFSAERLKGVDSTLKIQPAKLEDSAVYLCASSLSAGVQDTQYFGPGTRLTVL.